The 24 T cell receptor beta chains presented below share a single source sample, sequenced in a study of cytomegalovirus exposure and HLA in healthy donors. The PCR contained 60 Vbeta and 13 Jbeta primers. Assay used: immunoSEQ multiplex PCR; TCRdb lists only in-frame clones, some missing. The sample's table shows some 120,000 clones. Sequencing was done on a sample of PBMCs. The receptors derive from a man aged 40-50 years in good health and CMV-seronegative.

The genes are TRBV18 and TRBJ2-5; 8 bases fit TRBD1. Germline trimming cut 6 bases from V and 3 bases from J; bases unmatched to any gene: 9. The CDR3 spans 15 residues. Germline loops: CDR1 KGHSH, CDR2 LQKENI. CDR3 in DNA: TGTGCCAGCTCGTCTACCCAGGGGGCTGAAGAGACCCAGTACTTC. It is translated as CASSSTQGAEETQYF.

CDR3 DNA: TGTGCCAGCAGGTCAAGGGGGCGTAATGAAAAACTGTTTTTT. Residues: CASRSRGRNEKLFF. The chain is built from TRBV5-6 and TRBJ1-4, with 7 bases matching TRBD1. Germline CDR1 reads SGHDT; CDR2 reads YYEEEE. The CDR3 sequence is 14 residues long. Trimming removed 5 bases from V and 4 bases from J; junction bases left unmatched: 5.

This chain connects TRBV6-5 to TRBJ2-7, with a weak D call TRBD2 (6 bases). The CDR3 length is 14 residues. Trimming shortened V by 6 bases and J by 7 bases, and 19 bases separated the two germline ends. Germline V CDR1 and CDR2: MNHEY, SVGAGI. In nucleotides, the CDR3 is TGTGCCAGCAGAATAAAGACGGAGGGGAGAGAGCAGTACTTC. The encoded protein is CASRIKTEGREQYF.

The V gene is TRBV27, the J gene TRBJ2-1; the D gene is possibly TRBD1 (6 bases). The V end lost 2 bases, the J end lost 1 base, and 6 bases lay between the germline ends. Germline values: CDR1 MNHEY, CDR2 SMNVEV (reference sequence). The CDR3 extends over 14 amino acids. For the CDR3, the DNA is TGTGCCAGCAGTTTACAGGGGTCCTACAATGAGCAGTTCTTC. Translation gives CASSLQGSYNEQFF.

This chain links TRBV11-3 with TRBJ1-2, with D possibly being TRBD1 (6 bases). CDR1 is SGHNT and CDR2 is YENEEA in the germline V gene. V lost 5 bases and J lost 3, with 10 bases in between. The CDR3 has 13 amino acids. CDR3 nucleotides: TGTGCCAGCAGCCGAGGGGGTGACTATGGCTACACCTTC. Protein product: CASSRGGDYGYTF.

The chain carries TRBV30 and TRBJ2-1; D may be TRBD2 (5 bases). Between the trimmed V and J ends, which lost 0 bases and 4 bases, there was a span of 10 bases. This CDR3 spans 14 amino acids. Germline CDR1 GTSNPN, CDR2 SVGIG (reference sequence). The CDR3 DNA sequence: TGTGCCTGGAGTGTACGCGGGTTATACAATGAGCAGTTCTTC. Amino acids: CAWSVRGLYNEQFF.

The chain recombines TRBV18 with TRBJ2-2; TRBD2 aligns across 10 bases. Germline CDR1 and CDR2: KGHSH and LQKENI. This CDR3 region has 17 residues. Trimming took 3 bases from V and 6 from J; bases not matched to a gene: 10. The CDR3 DNA reads as TGTGCCAGCTCACCGCCAGCGGGAGGGAGAAGCGCCGGGGAGCTGTTTTTT. This translates into CASSPPAGGRSAGELFF.

The chain recombines TRBV7-9 with TRBJ2-2; tentative D call: TRBD1 (6 bases). The CDR3 totals 14 residues. Germline CDR1 SEHNR, CDR2 FQNEAQ (reference sequence). Trimming took 5 bases from V and 6 from J, leaving 13 bases between them. CDR3 in amino acids: CASSAYRVSGELFF. In nucleotides, the CDR3 is TGTGCCAGCAGCGCCTACAGGGTCTCCGGGGAGCTGTTTTTT.

J is TRBJ1-1 and V is TRBV10-3; D may be TRBD1 (5 bases). Trimming took 4 bases from V and 3 from J, leaving 9 bases between them. CDR1 is ENHRY and CDR2 is SYGVKD in the germline V gene. The CDR3 extends over 13 amino acids. DNA of the CDR3: TGTGCCATCAGTGCAGGGTGGGACACTGAAGCTTTCTTT. Its protein product is CAISAGWDTEAFF.

The chain carries TRBV5-4 and TRBJ2-1; 9 bases are shared with TRBD2. V dropped 5 bases and J dropped 14; count of bases not matched to a gene: 8. The germline gives CDR1 SGHNT, CDR2 YYREEE (reference sequence). The CDR3 is 12 residues long. This chain's CDR3 is CASSSLAGIEFF. For the CDR3, the DNA is TGTGCCAGCAGTTCCCTAGCGGGAATCGAGTTCTTC.

CDR3 nucleotides: TGTGCCAGCAGTTACTCGGGCTCGACGTTCTTC. Protein sequence: CASSYSGSTFF. The V and J genes are TRBV6-5 and TRBJ2-1, with D unresolved. The germline V and J ends were trimmed by 0 bases and 15 bases, with 9 bases remaining between them. Germline CDR1 MNHEY, CDR2 SVGAGI. This CDR3 comprises 11 residues.

The chain combines TRBV2 with TRBJ2-7, with TRBD2 identical over 10 bases. CDR1 and CDR2 (germline): SNHLY, FYNNEI. The CDR3 loop spans 15 amino acids. J gave up 7 bases and V 3 bases, and 9 bases lay outside the gene matches. CDR3 nucleotide sequence: TGTGCCAGCAGTGATGCGGCGGGACTAGCGAATGAGCAGTACTTC. This translates into CASSDAAGLANEQYF.

The V gene is TRBV19, the J gene TRBJ2-6; D is uncertain. The CDR3 spans 17 residues. Germline CDR1 reads LNHDA; CDR2 reads SQIVND (reference sequence). Trimming left V 3 bases short and J 0 bases short, with 12 bases between. The CDR3 region has the DNA TGTGCCAGTAGTATCTTAGTATTCCCCTCTGGGGCCAACGTCCTGACTTTC. It is translated as CASSILVFPSGANVLTF. Using reference TRBV19 and TRBJ2-6 for the parts outside the CDR3, the full variable domain is DGGITQSPKYLFRKEGQNVTLSCEQNLNHDAMYWYRQDPGQGLRLIYYSQIVNDFQKGDIAEGYSVSREKKESFPLTVTSAQKNPTAFYLCASSILVFPSGANVLTFGAGSRLTVL.

The chain is built from TRBV5-6 and TRBJ2-7; 7 nucleotides line up with TRBD1. Germline assignment: CDR1 SGHDT and CDR2 YYEEEE. V gave up 2 bases and J gave up 6 bases; unmatched junction bases: 5. This CDR3 contains 13 residues. The CDR3 spells CASSLTDRAEQYF. CDR3 DNA: TGTGCCAGCAGCTTAACCGACAGGGCCGAGCAGTACTTC.

The CDR3 spells CASSLGASTEAFF. The CDR3 DNA follows: TGTGCCAGCAGCTTAGGCGCCTCCACTGAAGCTTTCTTT. This rearrangement joins TRBV11-2 to TRBJ1-1, with D unresolved. V lost 1 base, J lost 4 bases, and 7 bases lay in between. Germline CDR1 is SGHAT and CDR2 is FQNNGV. CDR3 length equals 13 residues.

V gene TRBV19 combines with J gene TRBJ2-2, with a weak D call TRBD2 (5 bases). The germline V and J ends were trimmed by 7 bases and 1 base, with 22 bases remaining between them. From germline, CDR1 is LNHDA and CDR2 SQIVND (reference sequence). The CDR3 runs to 18 residues. The DNA of the CDR3 is TGTGCCAGTACCCCCCGTGTGGGCAGCGGTGTGAACACCGGGGAGCTGTTTTTT. It yields the protein CASTPRVGSGVNTGELFF.

J is TRBJ2-7 and V is TRBV18; 8 bases fit TRBD2. V dropped 3 bases and J dropped 0; count of bases not matched to a gene: 10. Germline V CDR1 and CDR2: KGHSH, LQKENI. The CDR3 spans 17 residues. The CDR3 nucleotides read TGTGCCAGCTCACCCCCTCGGGGGGGGGAAAGCTCCTACGAGCAGTACTTC. Translation: CASSPPRGGESSYEQYF.

The chain combines TRBV4-1 with TRBJ1-2, with TRBD1 matching 7 bases. Looked up from germline, CDR1 is MGHRA and CDR2 is YSYEKL. The CDR3 has 14 amino acids. The trim removed 4 bases at V and 8 bases at J, leaving 10 bases unmatched. The CDR3 DNA reads TGCGCCAGCAGCCGACAGGGTGACGGACGGGGCTACACCTTC. Its translation is CASSRQGDGRGYTF.

The chain links TRBV9 to TRBJ2-5; TRBD1 is a possible D gene (6 bases). This CDR3 has 13 amino acids. V lost 2 bases to trimming and J lost 4 bases, with 9 bases between them. Germline values: CDR1 SGDLS, CDR2 YYNGEE. CDR3 DNA: TGTGCCAGCAGCGTGCGAGGGGGAGAGACCCAGTACTTC. It encodes CASSVRGGETQYF.

V is TRBV28 and J is TRBJ2-7; a possible D gene is TRBD2 (6 bases). The CDR3 extends over 14 amino acids. Trimming shortened V by 6 bases and J by 3 bases, and 15 bases separated the two germline ends. Germline CDR1 is MDHEN and CDR2 is SYDVKM. In nucleotides, the CDR3 is TGTGCCAGCAGACCATTCCAGCGGGTCTACGAGCAGTACTTC. As protein: CASRPFQRVYEQYF. Full variable domain (rest looked up from reference TRBV28 and TRBJ2-7): DVKVTQSSRYLVKRTGEKVFLECVQDMDHENMFWYRQDPGLGLRLIYFSYDVKMKEKGDIPEGYSVSREKKERFSLILESASTNQTSMYLCASRPFQRVYEQYFGPGTRLTVT.

The chain uses TRBV29-1 and TRBJ1-1; D may be TRBD1 (5 bases). The CDR3 runs 13 residues. V gave up 5 bases and J gave up 3 bases, with 13 bases separating them. Germline assignment: CDR1 SQVTM and CDR2 ANQGSEA. The CDR3 loop is CSVILGRDTEAFF. CDR3 nucleotide sequence: TGCAGCGTTATTTTGGGGCGCGACACTGAAGCTTTCTTT.

This chain joins TRBV7-9 and TRBJ2-1, with TRBD1 matching 7 bases. Trimming cost V 5 bases and J 3 bases; bases outside gene matches: 4. Germline CDR1 SEHNR, CDR2 FQNEAQ (reference sequence). CDR3 size: 14 residues. CDR3 in DNA: TGTGCCAGCAGCAAGTGGACAGGCTACAATGAGCAGTTCTTC. It codes for CASSKWTGYNEQFF.

The chain joins TRBV2 to TRBJ2-7; 8 nucleotides match TRBD2. V lost 2 bases and J lost 0; bases outside the gene matches: 6. Germline CDR1 and CDR2: SNHLY and FYNNEI. The CDR3 is 16 residues long. The CDR3 DNA reads TGTGCCAGCAGTGAACCTAGCGGGTACCCCTCCTACGAGCAGTACTTC. As protein: CASSEPSGYPSYEQYF.

J is TRBJ2-7 and V is TRBV27; a weak D match, TRBD1 (5 bases). There are 12 residues in the CDR3. V was cut by 8 bases and J by 2 bases, with 10 bases left in between. Per germline, CDR1 MNHEY and CDR2 SMNVEV (reference sequence). The CDR3 loop reads CASGRATYEQYF. CDR3 in DNA: TGTGCCAGCGGCAGGGCGACCTACGAGCAGTACTTC.